This T cell receptor (beta chain) comes out of a study of metastatic and nonmetastatic thyroid tumors. MiXCR was used by TCRdb to re-call the PCR reads. The repertoire holds some 31,000 clones, with approximately 17% as singletons. Every patient was untreated before thyroid surgery. There are many counts of this clone. Between the trimmed V and J ends, which lost 3 bases and 14 bases, there was a span of 14 bases. This CDR3 contains 11 residues. Germline V CDR1 and CDR2: DFQATT, SNEGSKA (reference sequence). The sample consisted of blood. The V gene is TRBV20-1, the J gene TRBJ2-1, with D hard to call. The TCR originated in a female donor with papillary thyroid cancer or a benign thyroid nodule (not recorded which). Some clones in this sample may be carry-over from other donors' samples. The CDR3 DNA reads TGCAGTGCTAGTCCCGGGCCAGCCAAGTTCTTC. This codes for CSASPGPAKFF.